Ten or more counts support the clone carrying this T cell receptor beta chain. V was pared by 2 bases and J by 0 bases, with 14 bases between. The CDR3 runs 17 residues. Looked up from germline, CDR1 is SGHTA and CDR2 is FQGNSA. This sample was taken from a study of low-dose radiotherapy and immunotherapy resistance in tumors. About the study: A total of 6.5 Gy was given to Cohort 1 as 0.5 Gy per fraction every 2 weeks. Once cycle 1 day 1 began, patients took oral aspirin 300 mg daily for four cycles.

Time point described: before trial treatment. The study gave donors nivolumab, ipilimumab, aspirin, low-dose cyclophosphamide and low-dose radiotherapy. Each eligible patient had an advanced solid tumor, and these tumors lacked tumor-infiltrating lymphocytes. First-strand cDNA used TRAV- and TRBV-specific primers, covering alpha and beta chains. TCRs were put through around 20 PCR cycles of amplification with Phusion. A constant-region primer and the V-primer adapter served as the primer pair. TCRdb passed the reads through MiXCR, listing each CDR3 protein once. The sample includes about 89,000 distinct CDR3 sequences, 9.4% of them seen just once.

The rearrangement joins TRBV7-2 to TRBJ1-3; D gene ambiguous. The sequence was collected from a male donor with prostate cancer. Sequencing was performed on PBMCs, taken before treatment. The CDR3 DNA reads TGTGCCAGCAGCTTAAGGACGGCTCCAAGCTCTGGAAACACCATATATTTT. Residues: CASSLRTAPSSGNTIYF.